This T cell receptor (beta chain) was recorded in a study of blood T cells in healthy people across ages. Study-level findings and limits: The study found more naive CD4+ cells and higher diversity in long-lived than aged donors.

The CDR3 spans 14 residues. CDR1 is DFQATT and CDR2 is SNEGSKA in the germline V gene (reference sequence). V was clipped by 3 bases and J by 6 bases; unmatched bases: 2. For this clonotype: As yet, its antigen is unknown.

Using a J-beta primer mix together with a sample-barcoded 5' primer, a second PCR was run for roughly 6 to 12 cycles. All cDNA molecules were each tagged by a template-switch adaptor with 12 random nucleotides. TCRdb reprocessed the 5' RACE reads via MiXCR and lists one record per CDR3 protein. The sample consists of 700,000 to 800,000 distinct CDR3 sequences, about 42% of them appearing once. The genes are TRBV20-1 and TRBJ2-1; TRBD2 agrees at 13 bases. Sequenced sample: blood. The TCR was taken from a woman in her sixties or seventies in good health. Here the CDR3 reads CSASRLAGGNEQFF. The CDR3 region has the DNA TGCAGTGCTAGTCGACTAGCGGGAGGCAATGAGCAGTTCTTC.